A selection of T cell receptor beta chains follows, all from one sample in a study of cytomegalovirus exposure and HLA in healthy donors. Profiled with immunoSEQ multiplex PCR; TCRdb holds only in-frame clones, not every one. The table shows 150,000 to 200,000 clones, with around 81% occurring only once. Sequencing used PBMCs. All receptors derive from a woman between 18 and 29 years old in good health and CMV-seropositive. The CDR3 runs from the conserved cysteine through the conserved F or W. The D gene is left open where the match is weak.

j_call,d_call,v_call,cdr3_aa
TRBJ2-5,TRBD2,TRBV28,CASSLLTSWETQYF
TRBJ2-1,NA,TRBV13,CASSLGGSLPSLYNEQFF
TRBJ2-5,NA,TRBV7-6,CASSLARLVIGPQYF
TRBJ1-1,TRBD1,TRBV29-1,CSADRGGWFTEAFF
TRBJ2-2,NA,TRBV7-6,CASSFIGANTGELFF
TRBJ2-1,TRBD2,TRBV5-1,CASSFTTSGGLYNEQFF
TRBJ2-5,NA,TRBV12-2,CASWKTSGPIGTQYF
TRBJ1-2,TRBD1,TRBV2,CASSPWTGVGYTF
TRBJ1-1,TRBD1,TRBV6-1,CASDRDRLHTEAFF
TRBJ2-2,TRBD1,TRBV11-3,CASSGDRDPGELFF
TRBJ1-1,NA,TRBV4-1,CASSQPLGGKDTEAFF
TRBJ2-3,TRBD2,TRBV27,CASSSGLAGGLRTDTQYF
TRBJ2-1,TRBD2,TRBV7-9,CASSLVVAGGGEQFF
TRBJ2-5,NA,TRBV5-4,CASSGGTSDVTKSTQYF
TRBJ2-1,TRBD1,TRBV7-9,CASSSYRGPYNEQFF
NA,TRBD1,TRBV15,CATSSGTGLHEQYF
TRBJ2-5,TRBD1,TRBV5-1,CASSRQGAETQYF
TRBJ2-7,NA,TRBV6-5,CATTLDRSSYEQYF
TRBJ2-3,NA,TRBV19,CASSIGGSTDTQYF
TRBJ2-1,NA,TRBV13,CASSLDQGNEQFF
TRBJ1-4,TRBD1,TRBV7-9,CASSYRDRVEKLFF
TRBJ2-7,NA,TRBV30,CAWSVASYEQYF
TRBJ2-5,TRBD2,TRBV6-5,CASSYSRGGFRETQYF
TRBJ1-1,NA,TRBV14,CASSHARGYITEAFF
TRBJ2-3,NA,TRBV6-4,CASAPTGDGTDTQYF
TRBJ2-3,TRBD1,TRBV28,CASSPRGLVTDTQYF
TRBJ2-7,TRBD2,TRBV5-4,CASSSGLAETYEQYF
TRBJ2-3,NA,TRBV27,CASSLSRSTDTQYF
TRBJ2-2,TRBD2,TRBV7-3,CASSPQLAGDTGELFF
TRBJ2-7,TRBD1,TRBV19,CASSYDRELEQYF
TRBJ2-5,NA,TRBV4-1,CASSQGSGGLYF
TRBJ1-3,NA,TRBV5-1,CASSLTQGSSGNTIYF
TRBJ1-1,TRBD1,TRBV10-2,CASTLGQGATEAFF
TRBJ1-6,TRBD1,TRBV5-6,CASSFRDSYNSPLHF
TRBJ1-2,NA,TRBV7-9,CASSSGGPPRMGYTF
TRBJ1-2,NA,TRBV7-9,CASSLRGGKDDGYTF